Listed below are T cell receptor beta chains from one sample, sequenced in a study of cytomegalovirus exposure and HLA in healthy donors. Profiling relied on immunoSEQ multiplex PCR, and the TCRdb table lists in-frame clones only, not all of them. The table shows some 170,000 clones, with less than 90% occurring only once. The sample consisted of PBMCs. The source of these receptors is a man aged 30 to 39 in good health and CMV-seropositive. Both conserved end residues are part of each CDR3. The D gene is left open where the match is weak. Clone size appears in some rows only: once, few, many, or a class for an expanded clone.

V	size	J	length	D	DNA	CDR3
TRBV4-2	few	TRBJ2-3	17	TRBD2	TGTGCCAGCAGCCAAGAGGGACTAGCGGGAGTTATGGATACGCAGTATTTT	CASSQEGLAGVMDTQYF
TRBV6-5	-	TRBJ1-5	16	-	TGTGCCAGCAGTTACTCCGGCAGGGAGGGCAATCAGCCCCAGCATTTT	CASSYSGREGNQPQHF
TRBV7-7	-	TRBJ2-5	19	-	TGTGCTAGCAGCTTAGCTGTTTTCGTGCCAGGGACTTCCCAAGAGACCCAGTACTTC	CASSLAVFVPGTSQETQYF
TRBV5-8	-	TRBJ1-2	14	-	TGTGCCAGCAGGTATCAGGGTTCCCACTATGGCTACACCTTC	CASRYQGSHYGYTF
TRBV6-1	-	TRBJ2-5	14	-	TGTGCCGCACTCCTCGGGTCCCGTGGGGAGACCCAGTACTTC	CAALLGSRGETQYF
TRBV5-4	-	TRBJ2-3	15	-	TGTGCCAGCAGTTCGAGCAGGGCCGCGGTAGATACGCAGTATTTT	CASSSSRAAVDTQYF
TRBV9	many	TRBJ2-2	17	-	TGTGCCAGCAGCGTAGCCCTCGCAGGAGGGAACACCGGGGAGCTGTTTTTT	CASSVALAGGNTGELFF
TRBV27	-	TRBJ2-5	16	TRBD2	TGTGCCAGCAGTTTATCCGGGACTAGGGGGAGAGAGACCCAGTACTTC	CASSLSGTRGRETQYF
TRBV7-7	-	TRBJ2-5	16	TRBD2	TGTGCTAGCAGCTTCGGGCTAGCGGGAGGGGAAGAGACCCAGTACTTC	CASSFGLAGGEETQYF
TRBV19	-	TRBJ2-1	11	-	TGTGCCAGTAGTGCAGGGAATGAGCAGTTCTTC	CASSAGNEQFF
TRBV5-1	few	TRBJ1-2	14	TRBD1	TGCGCCAGCAGCTTGCCCTCGACAGGGCAGGGCTACACCTTC	CASSLPSTGQGYTF
TRBV11-3	once	TRBJ2-5	18	TRBD2	TGTGCCAGCAGCCCCGGACTAGCGGGGGACCCATGGAGAGAGACCCAGTACTTC	CASSPGLAGDPWRETQYF
TRBV7-8	few	TRBJ1-2	12	-	TGTGCCAGCAGCTTCTCGCAGGGCGGCTACACCTTC	CASSFSQGGYTF
TRBV25-1	-	TRBJ1-6	15	TRBD1	TGTGCCAGCAGTGAATCGGACAGGTCTAATTCACCCCTCCACTTT	CASSESDRSNSPLHF
TRBV25-1	-	TRBJ2-6	15	TRBD2	TGTGCCAGCACCGACGGGGGGTCTGACGCCAACGTCCTGACTTTC	CASTDGGSDANVLTF
TRBV9	-	TRBJ2-7	15	-	TGTGCCAGCAGCCCCCACAGGGTGTACCTCTACGAGCAGTACTTC	CASSPHRVYLYEQYF
TRBV6-4	-	TRBJ2-3	15	TRBD2	TGTGCCAGCAGTGAGCTAGCGGGCCGCACAGATACGCAGTATTTT	CASSELAGRTDTQYF
TRBV9	once	TRBJ2-1	12	-	TGTGCCAGCAGCGTGTACGGGAAGGAGCAGTTCTTC	CASSVYGKEQFF
TRBV5-4	-	TRBJ2-7	15	-	TGTGCCAGCAGCCCGAGGGTGGGCCCGATCTACGAGCAGTACTTC	CASSPRVGPIYEQYF
TRBV9	-	TRBJ1-2	13	TRBD1	TGTGCCAGCAGCGGGACAGGGGGCGATGGCTACACCTTC	CASSGTGGDGYTF
TRBV6-1	-	TRBJ2-2	15	TRBD1	TGTGCCAGCAGTCCCGACAGGGGGGTCACCGGGGAGCTGTTTTTT	CASSPDRGVTGELFF
TRBV7-2	-	TRBJ1-2	15	TRBD1	TGTGCCAGCAGCCCTAGGACAGGGGACTCCTATGGCTACACCTTC	CASSPRTGDSYGYTF